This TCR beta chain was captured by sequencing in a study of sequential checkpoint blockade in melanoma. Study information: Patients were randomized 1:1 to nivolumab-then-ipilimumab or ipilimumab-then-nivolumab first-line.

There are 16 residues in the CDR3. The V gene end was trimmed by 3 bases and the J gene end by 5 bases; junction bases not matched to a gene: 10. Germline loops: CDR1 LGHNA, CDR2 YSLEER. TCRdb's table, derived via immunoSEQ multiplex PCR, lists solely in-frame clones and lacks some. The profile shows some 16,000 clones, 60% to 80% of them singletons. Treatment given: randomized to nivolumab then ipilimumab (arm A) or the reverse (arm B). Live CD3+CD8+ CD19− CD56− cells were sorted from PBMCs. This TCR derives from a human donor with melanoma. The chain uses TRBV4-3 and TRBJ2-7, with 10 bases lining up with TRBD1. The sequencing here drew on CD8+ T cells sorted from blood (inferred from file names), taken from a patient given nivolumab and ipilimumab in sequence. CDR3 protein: CASSQYPGQGFHEQYF. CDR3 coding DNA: TGCGCCAGCAGCCAGTATCCGGGACAGGGGTTTCACGAGCAGTACTTC.